This paragraph reports one TCR beta chain. Its antigen is undetermined. The data belong to a study of a mutant IDH1 vaccine in newly diagnosed glioma. Study-wide context: Vaccinations were initiated 4-6 weeks following radiotherapy alone, or were given together with temozolomide cycles.

The assay was immunoSEQ multiplex PCR, and TCRdb's table has in-frame clones only and misses some. The table has tens of thousands of clones, around 93% seen once; the top ten hold under 5%. Time point specified: week 23, last vaccination. Topical imiquimod accompanied each vaccine dose, which consisted of 300 ug of mutant IDH1 20-mer peptide. New WHO grade 3 or 4 IDH1-mutant, ATRX-lost astrocytomas were present in all donors. V gave up 4 bases and J gave up 0 bases, with 13 bases separating them. Germline lookup yields CDR1 MNHEY and CDR2 SVGAGI. The CDR3 is made up of 16 amino acids. The source is a man aged 45-60 years with glioma. The material sequenced was PBMCs, taken from a glioma patient whose treatment included an IDH1 peptide vaccine. The rearrangement joins TRBV6-5 to TRBJ2-1, with D perhaps TRBD1 (6 bases). The chain's CDR3 is CASSSAGVGSYNEQFF. In nucleotides, the CDR3 is TGTGCCAGCAGTTCCGCAGGGGTGGGCTCCTACAATGAGCAGTTCTTC.